This TCR beta chain was captured by sequencing in a study of T cell repertoires in cytomegalovirus infection. At the level of the study: Carrying CMV and the relevant HLA type showed in public TCR beta signatures.

Germline CDR1 is LGHNA and CDR2 is YNFKEQ. The V and J ends lost 0 bases and 5 bases respectively, with 10 bases between them. The CDR3 is 14 residues long. TCRdb re-called the reads through MiXCR, storing one row per CDR3 protein. The repertoire holds some 680,000 distinct CDR3 sequences, with about a third as singletons. This chain connects TRBV4-2 to TRBJ1-2; no firm D call. The sequenced material came from PBMCs. The receptor comes from a human donor in good health (CMV status not recorded). Some clones in this sample may be carry-over from other donors' samples. Here the CDR3 DNA reads TGTGCCAGCAGCCAAGAACCGGGTCCATATGGCTACACCTTC. This codes for CASSQEPGPYGYTF.